This T cell receptor (beta chain) was profiled in a study of CD8 T cells in ankylosing spondylitis. Overall study results and limits: Researchers report that disease-linked clones proved CD8+ and relatively rare in peripheral blood. Seemingly characteristic of ankylosing spondylitis blood was a TCR beta motif consisting of about 8 highly homologous variants. Prior literature has documented some motif variants in synovial fluid and blood from reactive arthritis.

CDR1 and CDR2 (germline): LGHNA, YNFKEQ. The V and J ends lost 0 bases and 4 bases respectively, with 16 bases between them. The CDR3 extends over 16 amino acids. With molecular barcodes, quantitative 5'-RACE was used to make the TCR beta libraries. TCRdb used MiXCR to reprocess the 5' RACE reads, holding one entry per CDR3 protein. The sample contains 470,000 or so distinct CDR3 sequences, roughly 25% of which appear only once. This clonotype was recorded a few times. Its antigen is unidentified. The V and J genes are TRBV4-2 and TRBJ2-7; D is ambiguous. The receptor comes from a male donor with ankylosing spondylitis. The sample comprised blood, either unsorted or a sorted T cell fraction (not recorded which). CDR3 nucleotides: TGTGCCAGCAGCCAAGAGTGGACGGCTCAAGGGTACGAGCAGTACTTC. Protein: CASSQEWTAQGYEQYF.